These T cell receptor beta chains were read from a single sample in a study of identical twins. TCRdb called the 5' RACE reads again in MiXCR, with one record for every CDR3 protein. In the table there are about 240,000 distinct CDR3 sequences, roughly 13% of which are singletons. A further study also used this sample, focusing on yellow fever vaccine responses in identical twins.

The sequencing input was memory (CD45RO+) T cells sorted from blood. These TCRs come from a young woman in good health. The CDR3 runs from the conserved cysteine through the conserved F or W. The D gene is left open where the match is weak. A row's size may be missing; if present it is once, few, many or a size class.

CDR3 protein	CDR3 DNA	V gene	J gene	CDR3 length	D gene	clone size
CASTTGSTNEKLFF	TGCGCCAGCACCACAGGGTCAACTAATGAAAAACTGTTTTTT	TRBV5-1	TRBJ1-4	14	.	many
CATSRGLPNSGANVLTF	TGTGCCACCAGCAGAGGTTTACCCAATTCTGGGGCCAACGTCCTGACTTTC	TRBV15	TRBJ2-6	17	.	many
CASSFRPQGGTSRYNEQFF	TGTGCCAGCAGTTTTCGGCCCCAGGGCGGGACTAGTCGCTACAATGAGCAGTTCTTC	TRBV12-3/TRBV12-4	TRBJ2-1	19	TRBD2	.
CAALTQDTQYF	TGTGCCGCCCTCACCCAGGATACGCAGTATTTT	TRBV10-3	TRBJ2-3	11	.	few
CSVEDSGFGYGYTF	TGCAGCGTTGAAGATTCGGGGTTTGGCTATGGCTACACCTTC	TRBV29-1	TRBJ1-2	14	.	.
CASRSTGTGGGYNSPLHF	TGTGCCAGCAGGTCCACCGGGACAGGGGGTGGATATAATTCACCCCTCCACTTT	TRBV6-1	TRBJ1-6	18	TRBD1	.
CASRWDGSSYEQYF	TGTGCCAGCAGGTGGGACGGAAGCTCCTACGAGCAGTACTTC	TRBV2	TRBJ2-7	14	.	.
CASSFLLAGEYEQYF	TGTGCCAGCAGTTTTCTTCTAGCGGGGGAGTACGAGCAGTACTTC	TRBV12-3/TRBV12-4	TRBJ2-7	15	TRBD2	.
CSAIHRTGYTF	TGCAGCGCTATACACCGTACTGGCTACACCTTC	TRBV29-1	TRBJ1-2	11	.	few
CASSPGTSGIVEQFF	TGTGCCAGCAGTCCAGGGACTAGCGGGATCGTTGAGCAGTTCTTC	TRBV27	TRBJ2-1	15	TRBD2	.
CASSQAASGSYNEQFF	TGTGCCAGCAGCCAAGCTGCTTCTGGTAGCTACAATGAGCAGTTCTTC	TRBV3-1	TRBJ2-1	16	.	few
CASSLDPGETQYF	TGTGCCAGCAGCTTAGACCCCGGGGAGACCCAGTACTTC	TRBV7-6	TRBJ2-5	13	.	few
CASSLYAAHNEQFF	TGTGCCAGCAGCTTGTACGCAGCTCACAATGAGCAGTTCTTC	TRBV7-9	TRBJ2-1	14	.	.
CSAWDSQGPQHF	TGCAGCGCCTGGGACAGCCAAGGGCCCCAGCATTTT	TRBV29-1	TRBJ1-5	12	TRBD1	many
CASSPQPGTLRDAQYF	TGTGCCAGCAGCCCACAACCGGGAACATTGCGGGATGCCCAGTACTTC	TRBV4-2	TRBJ2-5	16	.	few
CAWTGTGFYYEQYF	TGTGCCTGGACCGGGACAGGGTTTTACTACGAGCAGTACTTC	TRBV30	TRBJ2-7	14	TRBD1	once
CASSEAAGTLLGAQYF	TGTGCCAGCAGTGAAGCGGCCGGGACCCTATTGGGGGCCCAGTACTTC	TRBV6-1	TRBJ2-5	16	.	many
CSPQRGHNTGELFF	TGCAGTCCCCAGAGGGGACACAACACCGGGGAGCTGTTTTTT	TRBV20-1	TRBJ2-2	14	.	many
CASSLGRGGVGTEAFF	TGTGCCAGCAGCTTAGGCCGCGGGGGCGTAGGGACTGAAGCTTTCTTT	TRBV13	TRBJ1-1	16	.	.
CASSQDSGLRYEQYF	TGTGCCAGCAGCCAAGATAGTGGACTCCGCTACGAGCAGTACTTC	TRBV4-2	TRBJ2-7	15	.	.
CASTLTGSYNEQFF	TGTGCCAGCACTTTAACTGGAAGTTACAATGAGCAGTTCTTC	TRBV6-5	TRBJ2-1	14	.	.
CSVEVGYNEQFF	TGCAGCGTTGAGGTGGGCTACAATGAGCAGTTCTTC	TRBV29-1	TRBJ2-1	12	.	many
CASSAQYLSYEQYF	TGTGCCAGTAGCGCTCAATACCTCTCCTACGAGCAGTACTTC	TRBV19	TRBJ2-7	14	.	many
CASSLFGLAEYNEQFF	TGTGCCAGCAGCTTATTCGGGCTAGCGGAGTACAATGAGCAGTTCTTC	TRBV7-9	TRBJ2-1	16	TRBD2	.
CASSLWARATDTQYF	TGTGCCAGCAGTTTATGGGCCCGGGCGACAGATACGCAGTATTTT	TRBV27	TRBJ2-3	15	.	.
CASSLVLGPEGTDTQYF	TGTGCCAGCAGTTTAGTTTTGGGACCTGAGGGCACAGATACGCAGTATTTT	TRBV12-3/TRBV12-4	TRBJ2-3	17	.	.
CASSQGTGSTDTQYF	TGTGCCAGCAGCCAAGGGACGGGAAGCACAGATACGCAGTATTTT	TRBV3-1	TRBJ2-3	15	.	many
CASSLAAGNEKLFF	TGTGCCAGCAGCTTAGCGGCAGGGAATGAAAAACTGTTTTTT	TRBV7-2	TRBJ1-4	14	.	many
CASSQTGTEAFF	TGTGCCAGCAGCCAAACAGGTACTGAAGCTTTCTTT	TRBV3-1	TRBJ1-1	12	.	many
CASSLLTQQFF	TGTGCCAGCAGCTTACTGACACAGCAGTTCTTC	TRBV7-2	TRBJ2-1	11	.	few
CSARGLAGGLNNEQFF	TGCAGTGCTAGAGGACTAGCGGGGGGTTTGAACAATGAGCAGTTCTTC	TRBV20-1	TRBJ2-1	16	TRBD2	few
CASSSSTGSGRNTGELFF	TGTGCCAGCAGCTCCTCAACAGGGAGCGGGCGGAACACCGGGGAGCTGTTTTTT	TRBV11-2	TRBJ2-2	18	.	many
CSARPSGTGSSPLHF	TGCAGTGCTAGGCCCTCCGGAACAGGGTCTTCACCCCTCCACTTT	TRBV20-1	TRBJ1-6	15	.	.
CASSKAPSTDTQYF	TGTGCCAGCAGTAAGGCCCCTAGCACAGATACGCAGTATTTT	TRBV28	TRBJ2-3	14	.	few
CASSSAGTGTYEQYF	TGTGCCAGCAGCTCCGCCGGGACAGGGACCTACGAGCAGTACTTC	TRBV7-2	TRBJ2-7	15	TRBD1	.
CASSQETGSAGELFF	TGTGCCAGCAGCCAGGAGACAGGGTCGGCCGGGGAGCTGTTTTTT	TRBV4-2	TRBJ2-2	15	TRBD1	few
CASSFKGSLNSNQPQHF	TGTGCCAGCAGTTTTAAGGGCTCCCTAAATAGCAATCAGCCCCAGCATTTT	TRBV12-3/TRBV12-4	TRBJ1-5	17	.	few
CASSLGGGPANEQFF	TGTGCCAGCAGCTTAGGAGGGGGGCCCGCCAATGAGCAGTTCTTC	TRBV7-2	TRBJ2-1	15	.	few
CASSSSGGNTDTQYF	TGTGCCAGCAGTTCTAGCGGGGGGAACACAGATACGCAGTATTTT	TRBV6-5	TRBJ2-3	15	TRBD2	.
CASSFNRDSYEQYF	TGTGCCAGCAGCTTTAACAGGGACTCCTACGAGCAGTACTTC	TRBV7-8	TRBJ2-7	14	.	.
CASSPPLPGKTQYF	TGTGCCAGCAGCCCCCCCCTGCCCGGGAAGACCCAGTACTTC	TRBV3-1	TRBJ2-5	14	.	.
CASSPQTGKTKETQYF	TGTGCCAGCTCACCCCAGACAGGGAAGACGAAAGAGACCCAGTACTTC	TRBV18	TRBJ2-5	16	TRBD1	few
CASSPPGKGGAKNIQYF	TGCGCCAGCAGCCCCCCGGGTAAGGGGGGAGCCAAAAACATTCAGTACTTC	TRBV4-1	TRBJ2-4	17	.	.
CATSRDEWSTGELFF	TGTGCCACCAGCAGAGATGAATGGAGCACCGGGGAGCTGTTTTTT	TRBV15	TRBJ2-2	15	.	.
CSAADRAGRNEQFF	TGCAGCGCTGCAGACCGGGCCGGGAGGAATGAGCAGTTCTTC	TRBV29-1	TRBJ2-1	14	TRBD2	few
CASSLTGTGGLGEQYF	TGCGCCAGCAGCTTAACCGGGACAGGGGGCTTGGGGGAGCAGTACTTC	TRBV5-1	TRBJ2-7	16	TRBD1	.
CASRSGGSSYEQYF	TGTGCCAGCAGAAGCGGGGGAAGCTCCTACGAGCAGTACTTC	TRBV12-3/TRBV12-4	TRBJ2-7	14	TRBD2	.
CASTNHESPQLDTQYF	TGTGCCAGTACAAACCACGAATCCCCCCAGCTGGATACGCAGTATTTT	TRBV27	TRBJ2-3	16	.	.
CSVEETGHQPQHF	TGCAGCGTTGAAGAGACAGGGCATCAGCCCCAGCATTTT	TRBV29-1	TRBJ1-5	13	TRBD1	many